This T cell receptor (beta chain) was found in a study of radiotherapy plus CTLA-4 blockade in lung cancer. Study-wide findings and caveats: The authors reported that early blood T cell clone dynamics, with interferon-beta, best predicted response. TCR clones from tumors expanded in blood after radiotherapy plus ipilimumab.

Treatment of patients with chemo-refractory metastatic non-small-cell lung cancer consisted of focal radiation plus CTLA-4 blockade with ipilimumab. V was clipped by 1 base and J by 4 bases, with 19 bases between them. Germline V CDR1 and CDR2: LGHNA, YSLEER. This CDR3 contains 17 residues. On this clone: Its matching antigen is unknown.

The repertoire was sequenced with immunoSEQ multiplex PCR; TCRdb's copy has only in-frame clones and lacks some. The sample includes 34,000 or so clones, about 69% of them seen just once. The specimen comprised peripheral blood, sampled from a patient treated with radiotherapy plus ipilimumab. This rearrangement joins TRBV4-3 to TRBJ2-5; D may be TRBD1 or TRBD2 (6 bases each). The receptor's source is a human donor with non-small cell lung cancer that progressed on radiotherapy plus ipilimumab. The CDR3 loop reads CASSQVLGGGGGETQYF. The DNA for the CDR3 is TGCGCCAGCAGCCAAGTATTAGGGGGAGGAGGCGGAGAGACCCAGTACTTC.